These 16 T cell receptor beta chains were all obtained from the same sample, sequenced in a study of OX40 agonist ivuxolimab in advanced cancers. Measured with immunoSEQ multiplex PCR; TCRdb has only the in-frame clones, and not every one. Found here are 65,000 to 85,000 clones, 86% of them singletons; the top ten hold approximately 2.1%. The starting material was CD4+ or CD8+ T cells sorted from blood, obtained in a trial of the OX40 agonist ivuxolimab. All receptors derive from an adult with an advanced solid tumor such as melanoma, head and neck, liver or kidney cancer.

The CDR3: CASSRTSGLTGELFF. In DNA, the CDR3 is TGCGCCAGCAGTCGGACTAGCGGACTAACGGGGGAGCTGTTTTTT. The rearrangement uses TRBV10-1 and TRBJ2-2, with 10 bases matching TRBD2. Germline trimming cut 5 bases from V and 8 bases from J; bases unmatched to any gene: 8. This CDR3 has 15 residues. CDR1 WNHNN and CDR2 SYGVQD come from the germline V gene (reference sequence).

The chain couples TRBV5-4 to TRBJ1-4, with a possible D match to TRBD1 (6 bases). Germline lookup yields CDR1 SGHNT and CDR2 YYREEE (reference sequence). This CDR3 contains 13 residues. Trimming stripped 4 bases from V and 8 bases from J, with 12 bases between. In DNA form, the CDR3 reads TGTGCCAGCAGCCCACAGGGCGGCGAAAAACTGTTTTTT. This codes for CASSPQGGEKLFF.

The rearrangement uses TRBV19 and TRBJ1-1, with 7 bases aligning to TRBD1. The CDR3 runs to 15 residues. The germline V gene has CDR1 LNHDA and CDR2 SQIVND (reference sequence). Trimming removed 0 bases from V and 6 bases from J; junction bases left unmatched: 7. In DNA form, the CDR3 reads TGTGCCAGTAGTATAGACGAAGGGGGCAAGTCTGAAGCTTTCTTT. The encoded protein is CASSIDEGGKSEAFF. Supplemented by reference TRBV19 and TRBJ1-1, the full variable domain reads DGGITQSPKYLFRKEGQNVTLSCEQNLNHDAMYWYRQDPGQGLRLIYYSQIVNDFQKGDIAEGYSVSREKKESFPLTVTSAQKNPTAFYLCASSIDEGGKSEAFFGQGTRLTVV.

The V call is TRBV18, the J call TRBJ1-1; 7 nucleotides align to TRBD1. V was clipped by 5 bases and J by 0 bases; unmatched bases: 0. The CDR3 consists of 13 residues. Germline V gene data show CDR1 as KGHSH and CDR2 as LQKENI. The CDR3 loop reads CASSGTVNTEAFF. The CDR3 region has the DNA TGTGCCAGCTCAGGGACAGTGAACACTGAAGCTTTCTTT.

The chain links TRBV11-2 to TRBJ1-1; D might be TRBD1 (5 bases). CDR3 length: 13 amino acids. Germline V gene lookup returns CDR1 SGHAT and CDR2 FQNNGV. V lost 3 bases and J 1 base, leaving 6 bases between the germline ends. CDR3 nucleotide sequence: TGTGCCAGCAGCTTCGACAGGAACACTGAAGCTTTCTTT. Its translation is CASSFDRNTEAFF.

The V and J genes are TRBV14 and TRBJ1-6; possible D gene TRBD1, 6 bases. CDR3 length equals 14 residues. Germline values: CDR1 SGHDN, CDR2 FVKESK. Trimming shortened V by 2 bases and J by 10 bases, and 12 bases separated the two germline ends. CDR3 amino acids: CASSQRQAQSPLHF. Here the CDR3 DNA reads TGTGCCAGCAGCCAACGACAGGCTCAGTCACCCCTCCACTTT. Using reference TRBV14 and TRBJ1-6 for the parts outside the CDR3, the full variable domain is EAGVTQFPSHSVIEKGQTVTLRCDPISGHDNLYWYRRVMGKEIKFLLHFVKESKQDESGMPNNRFLAERTGGTYSTLKVQPAELEDSGVYFCASSQRQAQSPLHFGNGTRLTVT.

The rearrangement uses TRBV5-6 and TRBJ1-5; D unresolved. CDR1 and CDR2 (germline): SGHDT, YYEEEE. V was cut by 1 base and J by 5 bases, with 16 bases left in between. CDR3 size: 16 residues. The CDR3 here is CASSLSTRISYQPQHF. Here the CDR3 DNA reads TGTGCCAGCAGCTTGTCTACCAGGATATCTTATCAGCCCCAGCATTTT.

This chain links TRBV5-1 with TRBJ1-1, with D possibly being TRBD1 (6 bases). The CDR3 covers 16 residues. The germline V gene encodes CDR1 SGHRS and CDR2 YFSETQ. Trimming stripped 0 bases from V and 0 bases from J, with 12 bases between. CDR3 sequence: CASSLGTGYLNTEAFF. CDR3 coding DNA: TGCGCCAGCAGCTTGGGCACAGGGTACTTGAACACTGAAGCTTTCTTT.

CDR3 nucleotide sequence: TGTGCCAGCAGCCAAGTTGTAGTCTTTGACGGACAAGAGACCCAGTACTTC. Translation: CASSQVVVFDGQETQYF. The chain links TRBV14 to TRBJ2-5; D is ambiguous. The germline V gene has CDR1 SGHDN and CDR2 FVKESK. This CDR3 region has 17 residues. Trimming left V 1 base short and J 2 bases short, with 17 bases between. Filled out from reference TRBV14 and TRBJ2-5, the complete variable domain reads EAGVTQFPSHSVIEKGQTVTLRCDPISGHDNLYWYRRVMGKEIKFLLHFVKESKQDESGMPNNRFLAERTGGTYSTLKVQPAELEDSGVYFCASSQVVVFDGQETQYFGPGTRLLVL.

The chain links TRBV5-1 to TRBJ2-7; TRBD1 agrees at 10 bases. The trim removed 5 bases at V and 2 bases at J, leaving 4 bases unmatched. Germline V gene lookup returns CDR1 SGHRS and CDR2 YFSETQ. This CDR3 region has 14 residues. The CDR3 DNA reads TGCGCCAGCAGTTGGGGACAGGGGACCTACGAGCAGTACTTC. It codes for CASSWGQGTYEQYF.

The chain carries TRBV25-1 and TRBJ2-7, with D hard to call. Trimming pared 6 bases from V and 3 bases from J, leaving 18 bases between. CDR1 is MGHDK and CDR2 is SYGVNS in the germline V gene. The CDR3 sequence is 15 residues long. CDR3 coding DNA: TGTGCCAGCAGGGACCTCTTTGGACCCAACTACGAGCAGTACTTC. Encoded protein: CASRDLFGPNYEQYF.

V and J are TRBV4-3 and TRBJ2-3; D call uncertain. The V and J ends lost 4 bases and 4 bases respectively, with 12 bases between them. The CDR3 contains 14 residues. Germline V gene lookup returns CDR1 LGHNA and CDR2 YSLEER. The CDR3 loop is CASSRVAGSDTQYF. The CDR3, as DNA: TGCGCCAGCAGCCGGGTGGCCGGGTCAGATACGCAGTATTTT.

This sequence joins TRBV9 and TRBJ2-2; D gene uncertain. Trimming took 2 bases from V and 5 from J, leaving 4 bases between them. Germline values: CDR1 SGDLS, CDR2 YYNGEE. The CDR3 spans 12 residues. The CDR3 is CASSVRTGELFF. For the CDR3, the DNA is TGTGCCAGCAGCGTGAGAACCGGGGAGCTGTTTTTT.

J is TRBJ2-1 and V is TRBV6-5; 11 bases are shared with TRBD2. V shed 7 bases, J shed 9 bases, and the junction held 11 bases outside the gene matches. From germline, CDR1 is MNHEY and CDR2 SVGAGI. CDR3 length equals 15 residues. CDR3 DNA sequence: TGTGCCAGCACCTGGAGTAGCGGGGGGGAGGCTGAGCAGTTCTTC. Protein sequence: CASTWSSGGEAEQFF.

V gene TRBV28 combines with J gene TRBJ2-5; TRBD2 matches 8 bases. V was pared by 8 bases and J by 4 bases, with 6 bases of the junction left unmatched. Per germline, CDR1 MDHEN and CDR2 SYDVKM. The CDR3 contains 13 residues. This CDR3 is CASSTGGAETQYF. CDR3 nucleotides: TGTGCCAGCTCCACCGGGGGGGCAGAGACCCAGTACTTC.

The chain uses TRBV5-1 and TRBJ2-3; D remains ambiguous. Germline V gene sequence: CDR1 SGHRS, CDR2 YFSETQ. The CDR3 contains 12 residues. Trimming took off 6 bases at V and 2 bases at J, with 7 bases between the two ends. CDR3 in amino acids: CASTGYTDTQYF. DNA for the CDR3: TGCGCCAGCACCGGGTACACAGATACGCAGTATTTT.